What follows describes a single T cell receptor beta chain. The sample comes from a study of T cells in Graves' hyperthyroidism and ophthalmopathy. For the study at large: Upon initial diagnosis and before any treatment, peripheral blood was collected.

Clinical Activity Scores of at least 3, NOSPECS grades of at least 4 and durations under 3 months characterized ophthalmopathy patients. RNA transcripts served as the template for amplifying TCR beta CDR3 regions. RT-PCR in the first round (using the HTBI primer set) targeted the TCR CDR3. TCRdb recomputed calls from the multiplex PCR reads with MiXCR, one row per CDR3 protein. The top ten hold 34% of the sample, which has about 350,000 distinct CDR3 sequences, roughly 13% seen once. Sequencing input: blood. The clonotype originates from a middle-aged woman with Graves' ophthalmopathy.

The CDR3 region is CASSYSPSGAGGQETQYF. CDR3 in DNA: TGTGCCAGCAGTTACTCCCCTAGCGGGGCAGGGGGACAAGAGACCCAGTACTTC. The V and J genes are TRBV6-5 and TRBJ2-5; 9 nucleotides line up with TRBD2. Germline CDR1 and CDR2: MNHEY and SVGAGI. Losses at the gene ends were 0 bases for V and 2 bases for J; bases not matched to a gene: 10. This CDR3 spans 18 amino acids.